This is a list of T cell receptor beta chains from one sample in a study of cytomegalovirus exposure and HLA in healthy donors. Clones were sequenced by immunoSEQ multiplex PCR, and TCRdb holds only the in-frame ones, with some missing. The sample holds about 250,000 clones, around 78% seen once. Sequences were obtained from PBMCs. These receptors came from a boy younger than 18 in good health and CMV-seronegative. Each CDR3 is given with its conserved first and last residue. Fields, in order: V gene, J gene, D gene, clone size, CDR3 protein. D genes are given only for firm matches. Clone size is stated in some rows and not others, as once, few, many or a class when expanded.

V: TRBV13; J: TRBJ1-2; D: TRBD1; size: few; CDR3: CASSPPSGTENELYGYTF
V: TRBV11-3; J: TRBJ2-1; D: -; size: -; CDR3: CASSLADYGGYNEQFF
V: TRBV6-1; J: TRBJ1-1; D: -; size: -; CDR3: CASMVTGNTEAFF
V: TRBV7-9; J: TRBJ1-6; D: TRBD1; size: -; CDR3: CASSSQGQHNSPLHF
V: TRBV6-5; J: TRBJ2-7; D: TRBD2; size: once; CDR3: CATRASGESEQYF
V: TRBV6-1; J: TRBJ2-2; D: -; size: -; CDR3: CASTAAAANTGELFF
V: TRBV6-5; J: TRBJ2-7; D: -; size: -; CDR3: CASSYSGRTGFYEQYF
V: TRBV7-2; J: TRBJ2-3; D: TRBD2; size: -; CDR3: CASSFSAGVGTDTQYF
V: TRBV29-1; J: TRBJ1-2; D: -; size: -; CDR3: CSVELTSDISGYTF
V: TRBV2; J: TRBJ2-3; D: -; size: few; CDR3: CASRTERATDTQYF
V: TRBV27; J: TRBJ1-2; D: -; size: -; CDR3: CASSPTGNRGYGYTF
V: TRBV4-2; J: TRBJ1-1; D: TRBD1; size: -; CDR3: CASSRDRATNTEAFF
V: TRBV2; J: TRBJ1-5; D: -; size: -; CDR3: CASHQEFSNQPQHF
V: TRBV7-2; J: TRBJ2-6; D: TRBD2; size: -; CDR3: CASSRGGTSSGANVLTF
V: TRBV10-3; J: TRBJ2-3; D: TRBD2; size: -; CDR3: CAISDRKGLAGARTDTQYF
V: TRBV30; J: TRBJ2-3; D: -; size: -; CDR3: CAWSPRWKRYF
V: TRBV19; J: TRBJ1-1; D: -; size: -; CDR3: CASISGGMGAEAFF
V: TRBV7-2; J: TRBJ1-2; D: TRBD1; size: -; CDR3: CASSPGQGLWTNYGYTF
V: TRBV6-6; J: TRBJ1-5; D: -; size: -; CDR3: CASTPRGANQPQHF
V: TRBV30; J: TRBJ1-1; D: -; size: -; CDR3: CAWSPLLRGANTEAFF
V: TRBV5-6; J: TRBJ2-1; D: TRBD2; size: once; CDR3: CASSPLAGALRNNEQFF
V: TRBV2; J: TRBJ1-1; D: -; size: -; CDR3: CASSEGLAGLNTEAFF
V: TRBV4-1; J: TRBJ1-2; D: -; size: few; CDR3: CASSQEEGGLYGYTF
V: TRBV2; J: TRBJ1-1; D: TRBD1; size: -; CDR3: CASSLQGWEAFF
V: TRBV5-1; J: TRBJ1-4; D: -; size: -; CDR3: CASSLDSTNEKLFF
V: TRBV10-3; J: TRBJ2-5; D: -; size: -; CDR3: CAISDTARGGETQYF
V: TRBV5-1; J: TRBJ2-2; D: -; size: -; CDR3: CASSLGGPVKGELFF
V: TRBV11-3; J: TRBJ1-1; D: -; size: -; CDR3: CASSLGQEAFF
V: TRBV7-2; J: TRBJ1-1; D: TRBD1; size: -; CDR3: CASSTGGAFF
V: TRBV2; J: TRBJ1-2; D: TRBD1; size: -; CDR3: CASSERGTGGAEGYTF
V: TRBV4-1; J: TRBJ2-1; D: -; size: -; CDR3: CASSQQGINNEQFF
V: TRBV10-1; J: TRBJ1-5; D: -; size: -; CDR3: CASSDSPNQPQHF
V: TRBV5-1; J: TRBJ2-7; D: TRBD2; size: -; CDR3: CASSFPGGVDEQYF
V: TRBV4-1; J: TRBJ1-1; D: TRBD1; size: -; CDR3: CASSQVRTGFLYTEAFF
V: TRBV11-2; J: TRBJ2-6; D: TRBD1; size: -; CDR3: CASSRVKGAPGANVLTF
V: TRBV4-1; J: TRBJ1-2; D: TRBD1; size: -; CDR3: CASSQDVAEGAYYGYTF
V: TRBV30; J: TRBJ2-1; D: TRBD2; size: -; CDR3: CAWSVGLAGEKTYNEQFF
V: TRBV4-1; J: TRBJ1-2; D: -; size: -; CDR3: CASSQDGVYGYTF
V: TRBV10-2; J: TRBJ1-5; D: -; size: -; CDR3: CASSDQVQPQHF
V: TRBV6-6; J: TRBJ2-7; D: TRBD2; size: once; CDR3: CASSYSTSAEYEQYF
V: TRBV25-1; J: TRBJ2-7; D: -; size: -; CDR3: CASSYLSSYEQYF
V: TRBV11-2; J: TRBJ1-1; D: TRBD1; size: -; CDR3: CASSSPRGATEAFF
V: TRBV7-9; J: TRBJ1-2; D: -; size: -; CDR3: CASSAVGGIDGYTF
V: TRBV18; J: TRBJ1-3; D: -; size: -; CDR3: CASSPTGDSGNTIYF